The source of this TCR beta chain is a study of shared T cell receptors in the human thymus. Data came from immunoSEQ multiplex PCR; TCRdb stores just in-frame clones and leaves some out. The data contain hundreds of thousands of clones, 88% of them seen just once; the ten biggest clones take up about 0.01%. Germline values: CDR1 SGHRS, CDR2 YFSETQ. The CDR3 consists of 14 residues. Trimming took off 4 bases at V and 10 bases at J, with 17 bases between the two ends. The same data also went into a second study, on human thymus T cells. That source adds: Thymus tissue for the work was resected from patients undergoing corrective heart surgery. Thymic and blood repertoires appeared to display a bias in their usage of V and J genes.

Sequences were obtained from thymocytes. This clonotype was obtained from a boy under two years old with a congenital heart defect. The chain has TRBV5-1 and TRBJ2-2, with a weak D call TRBD2 (6 bases). CDR3 bases: TGCGCCAGCAGCCGGCAGGAATGGGGGGAGGAGCTGTTTTTT. Encoded protein: CASSRQEWGEELFF.